This T cell receptor beta chain was sequenced for a study of early T cells in non-severe SARS-CoV-2 infection. Whole-study context: Chains from this unsorted whole-blood bulk RNA could not be paired. Overall study results and limits: Anti-spike CD8 specificities were favored by VDJdb matching, whose results missed private and CD4 specificities.

In its sample, this clonotype was seen many times. What it recognizes is unknown. The library protocol tagged individual cDNA molecules with unique molecular identifiers. TCRdb fed the 5' RACE reads into MiXCR, producing one record per CDR3 protein. This table holds over 75,000 distinct CDR3 sequences, about 15% found once. Sequencing was carried out using whole blood. The clonotype was recovered from an adult who was a healthcare worker with PCR-confirmed SARS-CoV-2 infection or an uninfected control (not recorded which).

CDR3 sequence: CASSTYGGDRPNEQFF. The CDR3 region has the DNA TGTGCCAGCAGTACCTACGGGGGGGACAGGCCGAATGAGCAGTTCTTC. The V call is TRBV6-5, the J call TRBJ2-1; D tentatively reads TRBD1 or TRBD2 (8 bases each). The CDR3 contains 16 residues. The germline V and J ends were trimmed by 5 bases and 7 bases, with 21 bases remaining between them. CDR1 MNHEY and CDR2 SVGAGI come from the germline V gene.